One and the same sample provided the 17 T cell receptor beta chains below, sequenced in a study of shared clonotypes between healthy human individuals. Measured with immunoSEQ multiplex PCR; TCRdb has only the in-frame clones, and not every one. The profile shows about 2.2 million clones, approximately 92% of them singletons. The naive CD8 population came from CD45RO-negative cells selected for CCR7, without terminally differentiated effector memory CD45RA+ cells. Sequenced sample: naive CD8+ T cells from PBMCs. The receptors derive from a man younger than 30 in good health. Some clones in this sample may be carry-over from other donors' samples.

Here the CDR3 DNA reads TGTGCCAGCAGCTTAGTGTCTAGCGGGAGGGCCCAAAGGTCCTACGAGCAGTACTTC. As protein: CASSLVSSGRAQRSYEQYF. The V gene is TRBV7-9, the J gene TRBJ2-7; 12 bases agree with TRBD2. CDR3 size: 19 residues. The V gene end was trimmed by 1 base and the J gene end by 1 base; junction bases not matched to a gene: 11. Germline V gives CDR1 SEHNR, CDR2 FQNEAQ (reference sequence).

This chain uses TRBV10-3 with TRBJ2-7; the D is unclear. Germline CDR1 reads ENHRY; CDR2 reads SYGVKD. This CDR3 comprises 14 residues. The V end lost 5 bases, the J end lost 0 bases, and 11 bases lay between the germline ends. The CDR3 spells CAISITESSYEQYF. CDR3 bases: TGTGCCATCAGTATTACTGAGAGCTCCTACGAGCAGTACTTC.

The J gene is TRBJ1-1, the V gene TRBV9, with D hard to call. Germline CDR1 is SGDLS and CDR2 is YYNGEE. Trimming shortened V by 0 bases and J by 3 bases, and 12 bases separated the two germline ends. The CDR3 is 15 amino acids. CDR3 residues: CASSVGRVMDTEAFF. DNA for the CDR3: TGTGCCAGCAGCGTAGGCCGGGTGATGGACACTGAAGCTTTCTTT.

The CDR3 nucleotides read TGTGCCAGCAGTTATGGGGACACCTACTACGAGCAGTACTTC. This sequence encodes CASSYGDTYYEQYF. The chain carries TRBV6-5 and TRBJ2-7, with D tentatively TRBD1 (6 bases). Germline CDR1 reads MNHEY; CDR2 reads SVGAGI. This CDR3 comprises 14 residues. V lost 3 bases and J 3 bases, leaving 12 bases between the germline ends.

The gene calls are TRBV18 and TRBJ1-2; TRBD1 matches 8 bases. Per germline, CDR1 KGHSH and CDR2 LQKENI. Losses at the gene ends were 3 bases for V and 4 bases for J; bases not matched to a gene: 7. This CDR3 has 15 amino acids. The CDR3 region is CASSPSDRGIYGYTF. CDR3 coding DNA: TGTGCCAGCTCACCGTCTGACAGGGGCATCTATGGCTACACCTTC.

The gene calls are TRBV10-1 and TRBJ2-7; possible D gene TRBD2, 7 bases. The CDR3 has 14 amino acids. V lost 3 bases and J 1 base, leaving 10 bases between the germline ends. Per the germline V gene, CDR1 is WNHNN and CDR2 is SYGVQD (reference sequence). CDR3 bases: TGCGCCAGCAGTGACGGGGGGCGTTCCTACGAGCAGTACTTC. Its translation: CASSDGGRSYEQYF.

The chain joins TRBV29-1 to TRBJ2-1; no definite D call. V was trimmed by 4 bases and J by 6 bases, leaving 16 bases between them. Germline V gene data show CDR1 as SQVTM and CDR2 as ANQGSEA. The CDR3 is 14 residues long. The CDR3 DNA reads as TGCAGCGTTGTTTTCCGCTTTCAGACCAATGAGCAGTTCTTC. The encoded protein is CSVVFRFQTNEQFF.

The rearrangement uses TRBV29-1 and TRBJ2-1; 8 bases are a match to TRBD2. The V and J ends lost 4 bases and 2 bases, in that order; junction bases with no gene match: 19. Germline loops: CDR1 SQVTM, CDR2 ANQGSEA. There are 19 residues in the CDR3. The CDR3 nucleotides read TGCAGCGTTGTCGCGGGTCCGAAGTTGCGGGAGGCCCCCTACAATGAGCAGTTCTTC. As protein: CSVVAGPKLREAPYNEQFF.

The genes are TRBV27 and TRBJ2-5; a possible D gene is TRBD2 (7 bases). V gave up 2 bases and J gave up 4 bases, with 20 bases separating them. This CDR3 comprises 17 residues. The germline gives CDR1 MNHEY, CDR2 SMNVEV (reference sequence). The CDR3 here is CASSLRGAEVHGETQYF. The CDR3 nucleotides are TGTGCCAGCAGTTTACGGGGGGCGGAGGTCCATGGAGAGACCCAGTACTTC.

The J gene is TRBJ2-5, the V gene TRBV4-3; 12 positions agree with TRBD2. Germline CDR1 and CDR2: LGHNA and YSLEER. Losses at the gene ends were 0 bases for V and 3 bases for J; bases not matched to a gene: 5. The CDR3 runs to 17 residues. The CDR3 here is CASSQDLRLAGEETQYF. The CDR3 bases are TGCGCCAGCAGCCAAGATCTCCGACTAGCGGGAGAAGAGACCCAGTACTTC.

Comments on this clone: The same CDR3 is also encoded by other DNA sequences in this sample. The genes are TRBV5-1 and TRBJ1-1; D not resolved. CDR3 length: 13 amino acids. The V and J ends lost 0 bases and 0 bases respectively, with 3 bases between them. Germline V gives CDR1 SGHRS, CDR2 YFSETQ. As DNA, the CDR3 is TGCGCCAGCAGCTTGGGACTGAACACTGAAGCTTTCTTT. Protein sequence: CASSLGLNTEAFF.

The genes are TRBV9 and TRBJ2-1, with D unresolved. Trimming removed 6 bases at V and 0 bases at J, with 10 bases between. Germline CDR1 and CDR2: SGDLS and YYNGEE. This CDR3 is 14 amino acids long. CDR3 residues: CASNGDHSYNEQFF. The DNA for the CDR3 is TGTGCCAGCAATGGAGATCACTCCTACAATGAGCAGTTCTTC.

The genes are TRBV28 and TRBJ2-7; weak D call: TRBD2 (5 bases). V lost 6 bases and J 5 bases, leaving 20 bases between the germline ends. The CDR3 is made up of 15 amino acids. CDR1 MDHEN and CDR2 SYDVKM come from the germline V gene. CDR3 in DNA: TGTGCCAGCAGCCCCACCGGAGGACGTCCCCACGAGCAGTACTTC. Translation gives CASSPTGGRPHEQYF.

Turning to this clone: The same CDR3 can be traced to other DNA sequences in this sample. The V and J genes are TRBV11-2 and TRBJ2-1; D call uncertain. The CDR3 totals 13 residues. Trimming cost V 1 base and J 7 bases, with 8 bases left between them. Germline CDR1 reads SGHAT; CDR2 reads FQNNGV. CDR3 in amino acids: CASSLGFPNEQFF. The CDR3 DNA is TGTGCCAGCAGCTTAGGTTTCCCGAATGAGCAGTTCTTC.

CDR3 region: CASSMGQEKFF. In nucleotides, the CDR3 is TGTGCCAGTAGTATGGGGCAGGAAAAGTTCTTC. The J gene is TRBJ2-1, the V gene TRBV19, with D possibly being TRBD1 (5 bases). In germline, CDR1 is LNHDA, CDR2 SQIVND (reference sequence). This CDR3 has 11 amino acids. Trimming cost V 3 bases and J 14 bases, with 11 bases left between them.

The chain combines TRBV27 with TRBJ2-7, with D maybe TRBD1 (6 bases). V lost 3 bases and J 1 base, leaving 13 bases between the germline ends. This CDR3 is 15 amino acids long. Germline V gene sequence: CDR1 MNHEY, CDR2 SMNVEV (reference sequence). CDR3 nucleotide sequence: TGTGCCAGCAGTTTTGGACAGCCAACATCCTACGAGCAGTACTTC. It is translated as CASSFGQPTSYEQYF.

The rearrangement uses TRBV9 and TRBJ2-7; 8 bases map to TRBD2. V shed 7 bases, J shed 6 bases, and the junction held 24 bases outside the gene matches. This CDR3 has 18 residues. Germline V gene sequence: CDR1 SGDLS, CDR2 YYNGEE. In DNA, the CDR3 is TGTGCCAGCTCCGAGGCGGCGGGAGGACACTTCAAGGAGGTCGAGCAGTACTTC. This encodes CASSEAAGGHFKEVEQYF. The whole variable domain, remainder taken from reference TRBV9 and TRBJ2-7, is DSGVTQTPKHLITATGQRVTLRCSPRSGDLSVYWYQQSLDQGLQFLIQYYNGEERAKGNILERFSAQQFPDLHSELNLSSLELGDSALYFCASSEAAGGHFKEVEQYFGPGTRLTVT.